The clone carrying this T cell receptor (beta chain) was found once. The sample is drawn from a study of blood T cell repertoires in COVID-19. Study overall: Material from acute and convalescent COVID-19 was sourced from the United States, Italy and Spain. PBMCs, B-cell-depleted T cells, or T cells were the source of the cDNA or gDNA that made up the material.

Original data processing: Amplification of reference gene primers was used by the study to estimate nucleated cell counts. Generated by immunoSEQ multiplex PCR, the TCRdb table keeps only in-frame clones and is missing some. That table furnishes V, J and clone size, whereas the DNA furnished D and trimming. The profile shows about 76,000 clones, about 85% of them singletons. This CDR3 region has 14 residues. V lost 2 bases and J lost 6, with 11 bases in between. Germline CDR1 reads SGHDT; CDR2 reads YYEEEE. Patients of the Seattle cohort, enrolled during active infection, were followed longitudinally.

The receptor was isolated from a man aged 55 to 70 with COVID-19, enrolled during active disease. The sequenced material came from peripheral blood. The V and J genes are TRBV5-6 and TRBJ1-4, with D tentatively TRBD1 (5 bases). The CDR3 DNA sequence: TGTGCCAGCAGCTTAGGGAGGGGTTATGAAAAACTGTTTTTT. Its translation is CASSLGRGYEKLFF.